This passage covers 27 T cell receptor beta chains from one sample sequenced in a study of T cell repertoires in cytomegalovirus infection. A single record per CDR3 protein comes from TCRdb applying MiXCR to the reads. The sample contains roughly 80,000 distinct CDR3 sequences, more than 20% of which appear only once. Their antigens are not known. The sample consisted of CD8+ T cells from cultured PBMCs, taken from culture after CMV antigen stimulation. These receptors all come from a human donor in good health (CMV status not recorded). Some clones in this sample may be carry-over from other donors' samples.

The V and J genes are TRBV7-9 and TRBJ2-6, with D perhaps assigned TRBD1 or TRBD2 (5 bases each). Germline V lookup: CDR1 SEHNR, CDR2 FQNEAQ (reference sequence). The CDR3 runs 18 residues. V lost 1 base, J lost 0 bases, and 13 bases lay in between. DNA for the CDR3: TGTGCCAGCAGCTTAGGAGGGGCGCCTTTCTCTGGGGCCAACGTCCTGACTTTC. It encodes CASSLGGAPFSGANVLTF. Based on the CDR3 plus reference TRBV7-9 and TRBJ2-6, the full variable domain is DTGVSQNPRHKITKRGQNVTFRCDPISEHNRLYWYRQTLGQGPEFLTYFQNEAQLEKSRLLSDRFSAERPKGSFSTLEIQRTEQGDSAMYLCASSLGGAPFSGANVLTFGAGSRLTVL.

This chain links TRBV13 with TRBJ2-2; D gene ambiguous. V was cut by 1 base and J by 4 bases, with 10 bases left in between. The CDR3 extends over 15 amino acids. CDR1 is PRHDT, CDR2 FYEKMQ, per germline (reference sequence). CDR3 loop: CASSLAGLSTGELFF. Here the CDR3 DNA reads TGTGCCAGCAGCTTAGCTGGGTTGAGCACCGGGGAGCTGTTTTTT.

The V call is TRBV27, the J call TRBJ2-1; D is tentatively TRBD1 or TRBD2 (6 bases each). Trimming removed 5 bases from V and 5 bases from J, with 22 bases in between. The CDR3 totals 17 residues. Looked up from germline, CDR1 is MNHEY and CDR2 is SMNVEV (reference sequence). CDR3 DNA: TGTGCCAGCAGTAATTGGTTAAGGAAGGAGGGGGACAATGAGCAGTTCTTC. Its protein product is CASSNWLRKEGDNEQFF.

The chain employs TRBV10-3 and TRBJ2-5; D is undetermined. The germline V gene encodes CDR1 ENHRY and CDR2 SYGVKD. Deletions cut 2 bases from V and 3 bases from J, with 4 bases between. The CDR3 sequence is 12 residues long. CDR3 DNA sequence: TGTGCCATCAGTGAGATGGAAGAGACCCAGTACTTC. This encodes CAISEMEETQYF.

This clonotype has a handful of counts. This rearrangement joins TRBV28 to TRBJ2-7, with D possibly being TRBD1 or TRBD2 (5 bases each). The germline CDR1 and CDR2 sequences are MDHEN and SYDVKM. Between the trimmed V and J ends, which lost 3 bases and 2 bases, there was a span of 11 bases. The CDR3 totals 14 residues. CDR3 protein: CASSFGDGAYEQYF. The CDR3 DNA reads TGTGCCAGCAGTTTTGGGGACGGAGCCTACGAGCAGTACTTC.

CDR3 sequence reads: CAGRTGGASDTQYF. Written as DNA, the CDR3 is TGTGCCGGGCGGACAGGGGGCGCATCAGATACGCAGTATTTT. This chain uses TRBV30 with TRBJ2-3, with 11 bases fitting TRBD1. Germline-derived CDR1 and CDR2 are GTSNPN and SVGIG (reference sequence). The V and J ends lost 8 bases and 4 bases, in that order; junction bases with no gene match: 8. The CDR3 sequence is 14 residues long.

This clonotype was recorded many times. The genes are TRBV27 and TRBJ1-1; 9 bases align to TRBD1. Trimming cost V 8 bases and J 5 bases; bases outside gene matches: 6. This CDR3 has 13 amino acids. Per germline, CDR1 MNHEY and CDR2 SMNVEV (reference sequence). CDR3 in amino acids: CASRDRARTEAFF. The CDR3 nucleotides read TGTGCCAGCCGGGACAGGGCGAGGACTGAAGCTTTCTTT.

This clonotype was picked up a small number of times. The rearrangement uses TRBV7-9 and TRBJ1-3; TRBD1 matches 7 bases. Looked up from germline, CDR1 is SEHNR and CDR2 is FQNEAQ (reference sequence). CDR3 length equals 16 residues. V lost 5 bases and J lost 0; bases outside the gene matches: 7. The CDR3 DNA reads TGTGCCAGCAGCCTTATTACAGGGGCCTCTGGAAACACCATATATTTT. Its translation is CASSLITGASGNTIYF.

V and J are TRBV24-1 and TRBJ2-1, with 12 bases aligning to TRBD2. The CDR3 contains 16 residues. Looked up from germline, CDR1 is KGHDR and CDR2 is SFDVKD. The V and J ends lost 4 bases and 3 bases, in that order; junction bases with no gene match: 3. The CDR3 protein is CATSDALAGGYNEQFF. In DNA form, the CDR3 reads TGTGCCACCAGTGACGCACTAGCGGGGGGCTACAATGAGCAGTTCTTC.

In its sample, this clonotype was seen a few times. V and J are TRBV7-9 and TRBJ2-6; 7 bases line up with TRBD2. V lost 1 base, J lost 0 bases, and 3 bases stayed unmatched. CDR3 length: 17 amino acids. Looked up from germline, CDR1 is SEHNR and CDR2 is FQNEAQ (reference sequence). CDR3 bases: TGTGCCAGCAGCTTAGGAGCGGGACGCTCTGGGGCCAACGTCCTGACTTTC. It encodes CASSLGAGRSGANVLTF.

The genes are TRBV18 and TRBJ2-2; TRBD1 aligns across 8 bases. Germline V gene data show CDR1 as KGHSH and CDR2 as LQKENI. The CDR3 runs to 17 residues. Trimming removed 2 bases from V and 6 bases from J; junction bases left unmatched: 11. In DNA form, the CDR3 reads TGTGCCAGCTCACCAGTAACCCACAGGGGGATCCCCGGGGAGCTGTTTTTT. It yields the protein CASSPVTHRGIPGELFF. Combining the CDR3 with reference TRBV18 and TRBJ2-2 gives the whole variable domain NAGVMQNPRHLVRRRGQEARLRCSPMKGHSHVYWYRQLPEEGLKFMVYLQKENIIDESGMPKERFSAEFPKEGPSILRIQQVVRGDSAAYFCASSPVTHRGIPGELFFGEGSRLTVL.

This clonotype was found a few times. The chain has TRBV7-9 and TRBJ2-7; D is unresolved. CDR3 size: 11 residues. Trimming pared 7 bases from V and 6 bases from J, leaving 10 bases between. The germline V gene has CDR1 SEHNR and CDR2 FQNEAQ (reference sequence). CDR3 amino acids: CASMGSVEQYF. CDR3 DNA: TGTGCCAGCATGGGAAGTGTCGAGCAGTACTTC.

This clonotype was seen more than once but under ten times. J is TRBJ1-2 and V is TRBV6-2 or TRBV6-3; D call uncertain. There are 13 residues in the CDR3. The germline V gene encodes CDR1 MNHEY and CDR2 SVGEGT. V lost 5 bases to trimming and J lost 7 bases, with 14 bases between them. DNA of the CDR3: TGTGCCAGCAGTATTGGAGTTATCTCTGGCTACACCTTC. It specifies CASSIGVISGYTF.

The gene calls are TRBV28 and TRBJ2-1; 8 positions match TRBD2. Germline lookup yields CDR1 MDHEN and CDR2 SYDVKM. The J segment lost 7 bases and the V segment lost 6 bases, leaving 5 bases of the junction unmatched. This CDR3 has 13 residues. The CDR3 DNA is TGTGCCAGCAGCCGGGGGGGGGGTAATGAGCAGTTCTTC. Its translation: CASSRGGGNEQFF.

V usage is TRBV6-2 or TRBV6-3 and J usage is TRBJ2-5; D is ambiguous. Germline loops: CDR1 MNHEY, CDR2 SVGEGT. This CDR3 spans 13 amino acids. V was pared by 4 bases and J by 7 bases, with 13 bases between. DNA for the CDR3: TGTGCCAGCAGTTTTGACCTACCCGGGACCCAGTACTTC. Its translation: CASSFDLPGTQYF.

The chain has TRBV9 and TRBJ1-1, with 10 bases lining up with TRBD1. The germline gives CDR1 SGDLS, CDR2 YYNGEE. This CDR3 has 14 amino acids. J lost 5 bases, V lost 3 bases, and 4 bases had no gene match. The CDR3 sequence is CASSAGTGVTEAFF. Here the CDR3 DNA reads TGTGCCAGCAGCGCCGGGACAGGGGTAACTGAAGCTTTCTTT.

The chain combines TRBV7-9 with TRBJ2-7; 7 bases agree with TRBD1. The CDR3 runs 13 residues. J lost 4 bases, V lost 0 bases, and 0 bases had no gene match. CDR1 and CDR2 from the germline V gene are SEHNR and FQNEAQ (reference sequence). Here the CDR3 DNA reads TGTGCCAGCAGCTTAGCGGGACAGTACGAGCAGTACTTC. Translated, it gives CASSLAGQYEQYF.

This clonotype has more than one count but fewer than ten. The chain has TRBV7-6 and TRBJ2-1; 8 bases fit TRBD1. CDR1 SGHVS and CDR2 FNYEAQ come from the germline V gene. The CDR3 has 16 residues. With 3 bases clipped from V and 4 bases from J, the junction kept 8 bases outside the gene matches. The CDR3 coding sequence is TGTGCCAGCAGCTTTAGGACAGGGTCCCCATACAATGAGCAGTTCTTC. This codes for CASSFRTGSPYNEQFF.

The J gene is TRBJ2-2, the V gene TRBV4-1; D gene unclear. The V and J ends lost 0 bases and 6 bases respectively, with 5 bases between them. The CDR3 sequence is 13 residues long. Germline-derived CDR1 and CDR2 are MGHRA and YSYEKL. The CDR3 is CASSQDIAGELFF. CDR3 in DNA: TGCGCCAGCAGCCAAGATATCGCCGGGGAGCTGTTTTTT.

The table lists this clonotype with a few counts. The V gene is TRBV7-9, the J gene TRBJ2-1; TRBD2 agrees at 9 bases. This CDR3 comprises 15 residues. Germline values: CDR1 SEHNR, CDR2 FQNEAQ (reference sequence). With V trimmed by 2 bases and J by 6 bases, 5 bases remained unmatched. The CDR3 region is CASSLSSGRGNEQFF. CDR3 bases: TGTGCCAGCAGCTTAAGTAGCGGGAGAGGCAATGAGCAGTTCTTC.

The sample holds many counts of this clonotype. The J gene is TRBJ2-1, the V gene TRBV12-3 or TRBV12-4, with 9 bases matching TRBD2. The trim removed 1 base at V and 1 base at J, leaving 5 bases unmatched. The CDR3 is 17 residues long. The CDR3, as DNA: TGTGCCAGCAGTTTAGGGGTTAGCGGGAGTTCCTACAATGAGCAGTTCTTC. Translation gives CASSLGVSGSSYNEQFF.

This rearrangement joins TRBV7-4 to TRBJ2-4; TRBD1 matches at 7 bases. V was pared by 5 bases and J by 5 bases, with 9 bases of the junction left unmatched. This CDR3 region has 15 residues. Germline CDR1 SGHVT, CDR2 SQSDAQ. DNA for the CDR3: TGTGCCAGCAGCCCCTTTCGAGGGGGCCAAAACATTCAGTACTTC. Protein: CASSPFRGGQNIQYF.

Turning to this clonotype: This may come from a read error, since a much larger clone is one base off. The chain has TRBV7-2 and TRBJ2-1, with TRBD2 identical over 12 bases. CDR3 length equals 18 residues. Germline V gene data show CDR1 as SGHTA and CDR2 as FQGNSA. CDR3 region: CAGSSRLGLAGNGNEQFF. The CDR3 DNA follows: TGTGCCGGCAGCTCCCGACTGGGACTAGCGGGTAATGGCAATGAGCAGTTCTTC.

This clonotype was observed a handful of times. The rearrangement joins TRBV6-1 to TRBJ2-1; TRBD1 agrees at 9 bases. Germline trimming cut 6 bases from V and 9 bases from J; bases unmatched to any gene: 6. The CDR3 totals 13 residues. Germline V gives CDR1 MNHNS, CDR2 SASEGT. CDR3 loop: CASSRTGGGEQFF. DNA of the CDR3: TGTGCCAGCAGCAGAACAGGGGGCGGTGAGCAGTTCTTC.

Regarding this clonotype: Sequence at one end of the junction differs from germline and may be a read error. The V and J genes are TRBV4-3 and TRBJ2-3, with a possible D match to TRBD2 (5 bases). CDR1 and CDR2 (germline): LGHNA, YSLEER. This CDR3 comprises 16 residues. CDR3 sequence reads: CAGSQAELALTDTQYF. The CDR3 nucleotides read TGCGCCGGCAGCCAAGCAGAGCTAGCCCTCACAGATACGCAGTATTTT.

The sample holds many counts of this clonotype. The CDR3 nucleotides read TGTGCCAGTAGTACAGTCGGGGAAGCTAGCACAGATACGCAGTATTTT. It yields the protein CASSTVGEASTDTQYF. The J gene is TRBJ2-3, the V gene TRBV19; D may be TRBD2 (5 bases). The CDR3 extends over 16 amino acids. The V and J ends lost 4 bases and 0 bases respectively, with 14 bases between them. The germline V gene encodes CDR1 LNHDA and CDR2 SQIVND (reference sequence).

The table lists this clonotype with many counts. J is TRBJ1-1 and V is TRBV27; unclear D gene. CDR3 size: 13 residues. The V end lost 1 base, the J end lost 1 base, and 4 bases lay between the germline ends. The germline V gene has CDR1 MNHEY and CDR2 SMNVEV (reference sequence). The CDR3 DNA follows: TGTGCCAGCAGTTTATACAAGAACACTGAAGCTTTCTTT. Its protein is CASSLYKNTEAFF.